The present T cell receptor beta chain was sequenced within a study of radiation and T cells in renal cell carcinoma. The study's findings and limits: No pretreatment tumor biopsies were available for baseline clonotypes. In blood, top tumor clones expanded by 2 weeks, shrinking by 4.

Germline CDR1 and CDR2: LGHNA and YSLEER. V was pared by 0 bases and J by 9 bases, with 10 bases between. The CDR3 is made up of 13 amino acids. Turning to this clone: Its antigen is unknown.

As for time point: blood 4 weeks post-SBRT, at nephrectomy. Treatment noted: 15 Gy SBRT to primary tumor, nephrectomy 4 weeks later. TCRdb keeps only in-frame clones here, not all; method: immunoSEQ multiplex PCR. Of around 100,000 clones listed, 80% to 90% are singletons. The TCR originated in a man aged 60 to 69 with renal cell carcinoma. This chain connects TRBV4-3 to TRBJ2-3; D ambiguous. This sample comprised blood, obtained from a patient whose treatment included radiotherapy and nephrectomy. This CDR3 is CASSQEGLGTQYF. The CDR3, as DNA: TGCGCCAGCAGCCAAGAGGGATTAGGGACGCAGTATTTT.